The clone carrying this TCR beta chain was seen only a few times. Its antigen remains unknown. V dropped 9 bases and J dropped 0 bases, with 12 bases sitting between them. The V gene's germline CDR1 is SGHDN and CDR2 FVKESK. The CDR3 runs 14 residues. Sequencing used immunoSEQ multiplex PCR; TCRdb keeps in-frame clones, though not all of them. This sample has 75,000 to 85,000 clones, with 81% found just once. This specimen belongs to a study of PD-1 blockade in mismatch repair-deficient tumors. Study observations and caveats: Rapid post-treatment expansion, then contraction, generally preceding radiologic response, marked tumor-resident clones.

Every patient had mismatch repair deficiency by PCR or immunohistochemistry. TCR sequencing covered a few patients who responded to pembrolizumab. V is TRBV14 and J is TRBJ2-1; a weak D match, TRBD1 (5 bases). The source material was peripheral blood, sampled 12 weeks after starting pembrolizumab. The clonotype comes from an adult with mismatch repair-deficient cancer. The CDR3 sequence: CASSGADSYNEQFF. CDR3 nucleotide sequence: TGTGCCAGTTCTGGGGCGGACTCCTACAATGAGCAGTTCTTC.